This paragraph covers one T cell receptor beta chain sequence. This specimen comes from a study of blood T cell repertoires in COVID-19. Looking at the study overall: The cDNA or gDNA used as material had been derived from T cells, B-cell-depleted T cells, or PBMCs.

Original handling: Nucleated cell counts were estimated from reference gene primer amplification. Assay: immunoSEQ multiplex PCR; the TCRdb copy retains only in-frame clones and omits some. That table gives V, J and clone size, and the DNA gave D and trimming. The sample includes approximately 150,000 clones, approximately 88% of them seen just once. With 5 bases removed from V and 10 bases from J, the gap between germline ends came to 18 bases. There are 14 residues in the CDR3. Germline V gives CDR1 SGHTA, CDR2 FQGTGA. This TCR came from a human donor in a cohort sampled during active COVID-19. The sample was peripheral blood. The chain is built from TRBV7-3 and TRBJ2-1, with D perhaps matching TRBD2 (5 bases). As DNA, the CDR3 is TGTGCCAGCAGCCCTGGACTGGGCCGGGGAGAGCAGTTCTTC. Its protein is CASSPGLGRGEQFF.